These T cell receptor beta chains were read from a single sample in a study of shared T cell receptors in the human thymus. The assay was immunoSEQ multiplex PCR, and TCRdb's table has in-frame clones only and misses some. The repertoire has about 660,000 clones, 80% to 90% of them found once; the top ten carry more than 0.009%. The sample also formed part of further work on human thymus T cells.

Material: thymocytes. The origin of the receptors is a boy under two years old with a congenital heart defect. CDR3s include the opening cysteine and the closing phenylalanine or tryptophan. Each record gives: J gene, clone size, V gene, D gene, CDR3 protein, CDR3 DNA. The D gene is left open where the match is weak. Size tells how often a clone was seen (once, few, many) or the class of an expanded clone, and some rows leave it out.

TRBJ2-5,.,TRBV5-1,.,CASSLPETGEPAGRETQYF,TGCGCCAGCAGCTTGCCAGAAACAGGGGAACCTGCGGGGCGAGAGACCCAGTACTTC
TRBJ1-1,.,TRBV19,.,CASSIWGNTEAFF,TGTGCCAGTAGTATATGGGGCAACACTGAAGCTTTCTTT
TRBJ1-5,.,TRBV28,TRBD1,CASSPTGFQPQHF,TGTGCCAGCAGTCCGACAGGGTTTCAGCCCCAGCATTTT
TRBJ1-2,.,TRBV28,TRBD1,CASSDRASNYGYTF,TGTGCCAGCAGTGACAGGGCGTCTAACTATGGCTACACCTTC
TRBJ2-5,.,TRBV5-1,TRBD2,CASRPSGTSGQETQYF,TGCGCCAGCAGGCCCTCCGGGACTAGCGGGCAAGAGACCCAGTACTTC
TRBJ1-4,.,TRBV28,.,CASSPPAGFEKLFF,TGTGCCAGCAGCCCACCGGCGGGATTTGAAAAACTGTTTTTT
TRBJ2-7,.,TRBV6-6,.,CASTPGPDYEQYF,TGTGCCAGCACTCCAGGCCCCGACTACGAGCAGTACTTC
TRBJ1-5,.,TRBV19,.,CASSGRGPQHF,TGTGCCAGTAGTGGCAGGGGGCCCCAGCATTTT
TRBJ2-1,.,TRBV6-5,TRBD2,CASSYGGRGVGEQFF,TGTGCCAGCAGTTACGGCGGGAGGGGTGTGGGTGAGCAGTTCTTC
TRBJ2-1,.,TRBV2,TRBD2,CASSSGTSSYNEQFF,TGTGCCAGCAGTTCCGGGACTAGCTCCTACAATGAGCAGTTCTTC
TRBJ2-1,.,TRBV5-6,.,CASSSPLRSGSGNNEQFF,TGTGCCAGCAGCTCCCCCTTGAGATCCGGGAGTGGGAACAATGAGCAGTTCTTC
TRBJ2-4,once,TRBV29-1,TRBD1,CSVKGQGDKNIQYF,TGCAGCGTAAAGGGGCAGGGGGACAAAAACATTCAGTACTTC
TRBJ2-2,.,TRBV4-3,TRBD2,CASSQDGASGRRGTGELFF,TGCGCCAGCAGCCAAGATGGGGCTAGCGGGAGGAGGGGCACCGGGGAGCTGTTTTTT
TRBJ1-2,.,TRBV6-5,.,CASSYQGGSGYTF,TGTGCCAGCAGTTACCAGGGCGGATCTGGCTACACCTTC
TRBJ1-2,once,TRBV5-6,.,CASSLWTVNYGYTF,TGTGCCAGCAGCTTGTGGACAGTTAACTATGGCTACACCTTC
TRBJ2-7,.,TRBV7-9,.,CASSLHGRDNYEQYF,TGTGCCAGCAGCTTACACGGCAGGGATAACTACGAGCAGTACTTC
TRBJ1-2,few,TRBV5-5,.,CASSLRGPRGDYGYTF,TGTGCCAGCAGCTTACGGGGTCCACGGGGGGACTATGGCTACACCTTC
TRBJ2-7,.,TRBV27,TRBD1,CASSFRQGSHYEQYF,TGTGCCAGCAGTTTCCGACAGGGGTCCCACTACGAGCAGTACTTC
TRBJ2-1,.,TRBV14,TRBD2,CASSHTGGQYNEQFF,TGTGCCAGCAGCCACACGGGGGGGCAGTACAATGAGCAGTTCTTC
TRBJ2-7,.,TRBV5-8,.,CASSPRFQGSEQYF,TGTGCCAGCAGCCCCAGATTCCAGGGAAGCGAGCAGTACTTC
TRBJ2-5,.,TRBV20-1,.,CSARVVETQYF,TGCAGTGCTCGGGTCGTGGAGACCCAGTACTTC
TRBJ2-7,.,TRBV11-2,.,CASSSNGQGWHEQYF,TGTGCCAGCAGCTCAAATGGCCAGGGGTGGCACGAGCAGTACTTC
TRBJ2-7,.,TRBV28,.,CASSFGRAASYEQYF,TGTGCCAGCAGTTTTGGGCGGGCAGCTTCCTACGAGCAGTACTTC
TRBJ2-1,.,TRBV5-6,TRBD1,CASSLRGPRDSSYNEQFF,TGTGCCAGCAGCTTGAGAGGGCCCAGGGACAGCTCCTACAATGAGCAGTTCTTC
TRBJ2-7,.,TRBV6-1,TRBD1,CASSVDREREQYF,TGTGCCAGCAGTGTGGACAGGGAGAGGGAGCAGTACTTC
TRBJ1-5,.,TRBV28,.,CASSLFPSNIYSNQPQHF,TGTGCCAGCAGTTTATTCCCTAGCAACATTTATAGCAATCAGCCCCAGCATTTT
TRBJ2-5,.,TRBV12-5,TRBD1,CASAPSGTGVETQYF,TGTGCTAGTGCCCCCTCCGGGACAGGGGTCGAGACCCAGTACTTC